The 15 T cell receptor beta chains below were found in one sample sequenced in a study of tumor-infiltrating lymphocytes in primary liver carcinoma. A constant-region primer primed TCR beta cDNA synthesis from about 550 ng of total RNA. What produced the TCR beta libraries was three nested multiplex PCR rounds using slightly modified ARM-PCR. Use of TRBV1-TRBV30 forward primers with a C-beta reverse primer characterized the first two PCR rounds, which lasted around 11 cycles each. Each CDR3 protein is one row after TCRdb ran MiXCR on the multiplex PCR reads. Of more than 150,000 distinct CDR3 sequences listed, about 60% are singletons. Germline DNA was also extracted, while the blood RNA originated from unsorted whole blood. The sample consisted of peripheral blood. The source of these receptors is a man between 35 and 55 years old with primary liver carcinoma and hepatitis B virus infection.

About this clonotype: A read error may be the cause here, since a much bigger clone is one base away. The V and J genes are TRBV4-1 and TRBJ2-7, with TRBD1 matching over 8 bases. This CDR3 comprises 15 residues. The junction had 11 bases not matched to a gene; V was cut back by 4 bases and J by 6 bases. CDR1 is MGHRA and CDR2 is YSYEKL in the germline V gene. The CDR3 nucleotides read TGCGCCAGCAGCCTAGGGACACAGGGGGAAGGCGAGCAGTACTTC. Translated: CASSLGTQGEGEQYF.

V is TRBV2 and J is TRBJ2-1, with 7 bases that match TRBD2. The CDR3 is 13 residues long. CDR1 is SNHLY and CDR2 is FYNNEI in the germline V gene. J lost 0 bases, V lost 10 bases, and 3 bases had no gene match. This chain's CDR3 is CAKREGSYNEQFF. CDR3 coding DNA: TGTGCCAAAAGGGAGGGCTCCTACAATGAGCAGTTCTTC.

About this clonotype: This may come from a read error, since a much larger clone is one base off. The rearrangement joins TRBV29-1 to TRBJ2-3; possibly TRBD2 for D (5 bases). The germline V gene encodes CDR1 SQVTM and CDR2 ANQGSEA. The CDR3 covers 13 residues. CDR3 nucleotide sequence: TGCAGCATTGAAACCGGACCGGGGGATACGCAGTATTTT. Protein sequence: CSIETGPGDTQYF.

Points on this clonotype: This may stem from a read error, because a much larger clone lies one nucleotide away. V and J are TRBV12-3 or TRBV12-4 and TRBJ2-7, with D maybe TRBD1 (5 bases). This CDR3 has 13 amino acids. Written as DNA, the CDR3 is TGTGCCAGCAGTTTCCAGGGTGGCTACGAGCACTACTTC. Protein sequence: CASSFQGGYEHYF.

This clonotype was picked up many times. CDR3 sequence: CASSRLAGGRNEQFF. DNA of the CDR3: TGTGCCAGCAGCAGACTAGCGGGAGGGCGCAATGAGCAGTTCTTC. The chain employs TRBV11-1 and TRBJ2-1; 14 bases agree with TRBD2. V shed 5 bases, J shed 6 bases, and the junction held 3 bases outside the gene matches. The CDR3 has 15 amino acids. In germline, CDR1 is SGHAT, CDR2 FQDESV (reference sequence).

CDR3 in DNA: TGCAGCGCCGTGAATAGCGGGAGATCCTACAATGAGCAGTTCTTC. Translated: CSAVNSGRSYNEQFF. This chain links TRBV29-1 with TRBJ2-1; 9 positions agree with TRBD2. This CDR3 comprises 15 residues. V shed 7 bases and J 1 base; nucleotides not matched to a gene: 8. Germline V gene lookup returns CDR1 SQVTM and CDR2 ANQGSEA.

Concerning this clonotype itself: At one of its ends the junction is not consistent with the germline gene, which may arise from a read error. The V gene is TRBV4-1, the J gene TRBJ1-2; D unresolved. Germline assignment: CDR1 MGHRA and CDR2 YSYEKL. This CDR3 region has 15 residues. The CDR3 nucleotides read TGCGCCAGCATCCAAGATCGCCGGGATTACTATGGCTACACCTTC. Its translation: CASIQDRRDYYGYTF.

This clonotype was detected only a few times. CDR3 in amino acids: CASSLSHQRPAGNEQYF. CDR3 nucleotides: TGTGCCAGCAGCTTATCACATCAGAGGCCCGCGGGAAACGAGCAGTACTTC. The V call is TRBV7-8, the J call TRBJ2-7; D is perhaps TRBD2 (6 bases). This CDR3 is 17 amino acids long. V was cut by 2 bases and J by 5 bases, with 22 bases left in between. In germline, CDR1 is SGHVS, CDR2 FQNEAQ. The whole variable domain, remainder taken from reference TRBV7-8 and TRBJ2-7, is GAGVSQSPRYKVAKRGQDVALRCDPISGHVSLFWYQQALGQGPEFLTYFQNEAQLDKSGLPSDRFFAERPEGSVSTLKIQRTQQEDSAVYLCASSLSHQRPAGNEQYFGPGTRLTVT.

This chain uses TRBV28 with TRBJ1-5; tentatively, D is TRBD1 (5 bases). Germline CDR1 MDHEN, CDR2 SYDVKM. Trimming pared 7 bases from V and 3 bases from J, leaving 19 bases between. The CDR3 extends over 16 amino acids. The CDR3 region has the DNA TGTGCCAGCAACACTTGGGCGGGACGGAACAATCAGCCCCAGCATTTT. Its protein is CASNTWAGRNNQPQHF.

This clonotype was observed once. The rearrangement joins TRBV4-1 to TRBJ2-5; D gene ambiguous. Trimming removed 6 bases from V and 2 bases from J, with 22 bases in between. Germline lookup yields CDR1 MGHRA and CDR2 YSYEKL. The CDR3 has 17 residues. The CDR3 reads CASRPGRLQIRQETQYF. The CDR3 coding sequence is TGCGCCAGCAGGCCCGGACGGCTACAAATTCGTCAAGAGACCCAGTACTTC.

This clonotype was found once. A read error may explain this, as a much larger clone is one base away. The chain couples TRBV29-1 to TRBJ1-2; D ambiguous. V dropped 5 bases and J dropped 6 bases, with 7 bases sitting between them. The length of the CDR3 is 10 residues. CDR1 is SQVTM and CDR2 is ANQGSEA in the germline V gene. The CDR3 spells CSVQYHGYTF. The CDR3 nucleotides are TGCAGCGTTCAATACCATGGCTACACCTTC.

Regarding this clonotype: This could be a read error, since a much larger clone is one nucleotide away. This chain connects TRBV29-1 to TRBJ2-7; D is unclear. V lost 5 bases, J lost 3 bases, and 17 bases lay in between. The CDR3 consists of 14 residues. Germline CDR1 reads SQVTM; CDR2 reads ANQGSEA. This CDR3 reads CSVQALTGYYEQYF. The DNA for the CDR3 is TGCAGCGTTCAGGCCCTTACGGGCTACTACGAGCAGTACTTC.

To note about this clonotype: This may be a read error: a much more frequent sequence differs by one nucleotide. The chain employs TRBV5-1 and TRBJ2-1; 9 nucleotides align to TRBD2. The CDR3 spans 16 residues. Germline V gene data show CDR1 as SGHRS and CDR2 as YFSETQ. CDR3 sequence: CASSFLSGSSYNKQFF. The CDR3 DNA sequence: TGCGCCAGCAGCTTCCTTAGCGGGAGCTCCTACAATAAGCAGTTCTTC.

In its sample, this clonotype was seen a few times. The chain employs TRBV5-1 and TRBJ2-2; TRBD1 is a possible D gene (5 bases). Germline V gene sequence: CDR1 SGHRS, CDR2 YFSETQ. The ends were cut back, 0 bases at V and 6 bases at J, with 15 bases in the middle. The CDR3 is 16 amino acids. The CDR3 here is CASSLGARAISGELFF. As DNA, the CDR3 is TGCGCCAGCAGCTTGGGCGCCAGGGCGATTTCCGGGGAGCTGTTTTTT.

This clonotype was observed a handful of times. V is TRBV10-3 and J is TRBJ2-7, with 11 nucleotides matching TRBD2. The CDR3 spans 13 residues. The germline V gene encodes CDR1 ENHRY and CDR2 SYGVKD. V dropped 10 bases and J dropped 3; count of bases not matched to a gene: 5. The CDR3 coding sequence is TGTGCCACTGGACTAGCGGGCGACTACGAGCAGTACTTC. Residues: CATGLAGDYEQYF.